These 32 T cell receptor beta chains came from one sample sequenced in a study of blood T cell repertoires in COVID-19. Some clones are missing from TCRdb's copy, which holds only in-frame ones; the method was immunoSEQ multiplex PCR. Here the sample spans 150,000 to 200,000 clones, around 75% being singletons. The sequenced sample was peripheral blood. These receptors were taken from a woman between 40 and 50 years old with COVID-19, enrolled during active disease.

In its sample, this clone was seen many times. This specimen includes other DNA sequences encoding the same CDR3. The gene calls are TRBV29-1 and TRBJ1-2, with a weak D call TRBD1 (5 bases). V was clipped by 5 bases and J by 4 bases, with 8 bases between them. Germline V CDR1 and CDR2: SQVTM, ANQGSEA. The CDR3 consists of 11 residues. CDR3 sequence: CSVLDSYGYTF. In DNA form, the CDR3 reads TGCAGCGTTCTCGACAGCTATGGCTACACCTTC.

The V and J genes are TRBV6-5 and TRBJ1-5, with a possible D match to TRBD1 (6 bases). Germline V CDR1 and CDR2: MNHEY, SVGAGI. The CDR3 is made up of 15 amino acids. Trimming cost V 4 bases and J 3 bases, with 13 bases left between them. The DNA for the CDR3 is TGTGCCAGCAGTTTTTCAACAGGGTCCAATCAGCCCCAGCATTTT. Encoded protein: CASSFSTGSNQPQHF.

This chain connects TRBV2 to TRBJ2-4, with a weak D call TRBD2 (6 bases). The germline gives CDR1 SNHLY, CDR2 FYNNEI. The V end was cut by 6 bases, the J end by 6 bases, with 18 bases between. This CDR3 spans 15 amino acids. The CDR3 reads CASRGVAGTRNIQYF. For the CDR3, the DNA is TGTGCCAGCAGGGGAGTTGCGGGGACCCGAAACATTCAGTACTTC.

J is TRBJ2-5 and V is TRBV7-8; 13 bases match TRBD2. This CDR3 spans 16 amino acids. V lost 5 bases to trimming and J lost 2 bases; unmatched junction nucleotides: 5. Germline V lookup: CDR1 SGHVS, CDR2 FQNEAQ. The CDR3 coding sequence is TGTGCCAGCAGCCTGCAGACTAGCGGGGGGCAAGAGACCCAGTACTTC. Protein sequence: CASSLQTSGGQETQYF.

The chain combines TRBV7-3 with TRBJ2-3; D might be TRBD2 (5 bases). CDR1 is SGHTA, CDR2 FQGTGA, per germline. CDR3 size: 13 residues. The V end lost 4 bases, the J end lost 4 bases, and 9 bases lay between the germline ends. The CDR3 DNA follows: TGTGCCAGCAGCTCCGGGATTTCAGATACGCAGTATTTT. Translating it yields CASSSGISDTQYF.

J is TRBJ1-2 and V is TRBV5-4, with 8 bases that match TRBD1. This CDR3 is built from 16 residues. With 1 base clipped from V and 5 bases from J, the junction kept 10 bases outside the gene matches. Germline V gives CDR1 SGHNT, CDR2 YYREEE (reference sequence). The DNA of the CDR3 is TGTGCCAGCAGCTTGTATAATACAGGGGGGCGGTATGGCTACACCTTC. Translating gives CASSLYNTGGRYGYTF. Filled out from reference TRBV5-4 and TRBJ1-2, the complete variable domain reads ETGVTQSPTHLIKTRGQQVTLRCSSQSGHNTVSWYQQALGQGPQFIFQYYREEENGRGNFPPRFSGLQFPNYSSELNVNALELDDSALYLCASSLYNTGGRYGYTFGSGTRLTVV.

CDR3 DNA sequence: TGTGCCAGCAGCTTAGGCGGCAAACAAGAGACCCAGTACTTC. Residues: CASSLGGKQETQYF. The rearrangement uses TRBV11-3 and TRBJ2-5; no clear D gene. Germline assignment: CDR1 SGHNT and CDR2 YENEEA. CDR3 length: 14 amino acids. V shed 1 base and J shed 2 bases, with 8 bases lying between them.

This chain connects TRBV4-1 to TRBJ2-1; 8 bases align to TRBD2. The length of the CDR3 is 16 residues. Germline V gene lookup returns CDR1 MGHRA and CDR2 YSYEKL. V lost 3 bases and J lost 0; bases outside the gene matches: 4. The CDR3 protein is CASSHQLADSYNEQFF. Written as DNA, the CDR3 is TGCGCCAGCAGCCATCAACTAGCGGACTCCTACAATGAGCAGTTCTTC.

The sample holds many counts of this clone. The V call is TRBV2, the J call TRBJ1-6; perhaps TRBD1 as D (5 bases). CDR3 length: 16 residues. Trimming pared 3 bases from V and 5 bases from J, leaving 14 bases between. Germline V gene sequence: CDR1 SNHLY, CDR2 FYNNEI. CDR3 region: CASSEEGAVNNSPLHF. The CDR3 DNA sequence: TGTGCCAGCAGTGAGGAAGGGGCCGTCAATAATTCACCCCTCCACTTT.

V is TRBV6-5 and J is TRBJ1-1; 7 nucleotides align to TRBD1. The CDR3 loop spans 12 amino acids. J gave up 8 bases and V 6 bases, and 6 bases lay outside the gene matches. CDR1 MNHEY and CDR2 SVGAGI come from the germline V gene. In DNA form, the CDR3 reads TGTGCCAGCAGACCCCGGACAGGAGAAGCTTTCTTT. Protein sequence: CASRPRTGEAFF.

This clone was found many times. This sequence joins TRBV19 and TRBJ1-2; 9 positions match TRBD1. Germline CDR1 reads LNHDA; CDR2 reads SQIVND (reference sequence). The CDR3 runs to 14 residues. J was trimmed by 7 bases and V by 4 bases; bases with no gene match: 7. The CDR3 sequence: CASSTWTGEGGYTF. The CDR3 region has the DNA TGTGCCAGTAGTACCTGGACAGGGGAGGGTGGCTACACCTTC.

V gene TRBV4-1 combines with J gene TRBJ1-2, with TRBD1 identical over 8 bases. This CDR3 is built from 16 residues. The V gene's germline CDR1 is MGHRA and CDR2 YSYEKL. V dropped 0 bases and J dropped 4; count of bases not matched to a gene: 7. The CDR3 reads CASSQDSAGTGYGYTF. DNA of the CDR3: TGCGCCAGCAGCCAAGATTCGGCCGGGACAGGCTATGGCTACACCTTC.

CDR3 residues: CASKKPGNAEAFF. CDR3 in DNA: TGTGCCAGCAAAAAGCCGGGAAACGCTGAAGCTTTCTTT. The V call is TRBV27, the J call TRBJ1-1; D is unclear. The CDR3 contains 13 residues. Trimming pared 7 bases from V and 6 bases from J, leaving 15 bases between. CDR1 and CDR2 (germline): MNHEY, SMNVEV (reference sequence).

This clone was observed a few times. The V gene is TRBV5-1, the J gene TRBJ2-7, with 7 positions matching TRBD1. V shed 0 bases, J shed 2 bases, and the junction held 5 bases outside the gene matches. The CDR3 sequence is 15 residues long. Germline assignment: CDR1 SGHRS and CDR2 YFSETQ. In DNA, the CDR3 is TGCGCCAGCAGCTTGGGACAGGGTCTCCCCTACGAGCAGTACTTC. Translating gives CASSLGQGLPYEQYF. Looking up the rest from reference TRBV5-1 and TRBJ2-7 gives the full variable domain: KAGVTQTPRYLIKTRGQQVTLSCSPISGHRSVSWYQQTPGQGLQFLFEYFSETQRNKGNFPGRFSGRQFSNSRSEMNVSTLELGDSALYLCASSLGQGLPYEQYFGPGTRLTVT.

The rearrangement links TRBV4-3 to TRBJ2-2; TRBD1 might be the D (5 bases). The CDR3 totals 17 residues. V lost 0 bases to trimming and J lost 0 bases, with 11 bases between them. Looked up from germline, CDR1 is LGHNA and CDR2 is YSLEER. CDR3 protein: CASSQDTGFANTGELFF. Written as DNA, the CDR3 is TGCGCCAGCAGCCAAGATACAGGCTTCGCGAACACCGGGGAGCTGTTTTTT.

The chain is built from TRBV11-2 and TRBJ2-2, with 8 positions matching TRBD2. The ends lost 9 bases at V and 7 bases at J; junction bases unmatched: 13. The CDR3 runs 15 residues. Germline V lookup: CDR1 SGHAT, CDR2 FQNNGV. The CDR3 DNA is TGTGCCAGTACGCCGGGGACTAGTCTTGTCGGGGAGCTGTTTTTT. It translates to CASTPGTSLVGELFF.

This clone was picked up a small number of times. The rearrangement joins TRBV7-9 to TRBJ2-7, with D possibly matching TRBD2 (6 bases). Trimming took 5 bases from V and 2 from J, leaving 16 bases between them. This CDR3 is built from 15 residues. Germline V gene data show CDR1 as SEHNR and CDR2 as FQNEAQ (reference sequence). The CDR3 here is CASSPPAGRAYEQYF. CDR3 nucleotides: TGTGCCAGCAGCCCGCCGGCGGGACGGGCCTACGAGCAGTACTTC.

The chain links TRBV19 to TRBJ1-1, with a possible D match to TRBD1 (6 bases). Trimming cost V 3 bases and J 10 bases, with 15 bases left between them. The CDR3 extends over 13 amino acids. Per germline, CDR1 LNHDA and CDR2 SQIVND (reference sequence). The CDR3 is CASSIPRGEVAFF. The CDR3 DNA reads as TGTGCCAGTAGTATCCCCAGGGGAGAAGTAGCTTTCTTT.

V is TRBV10-3 and J is TRBJ2-7, with 9 bases matching TRBD1. The CDR3 runs to 15 residues. Germline CDR1 and CDR2: ENHRY and SYGVKD. The trim removed 6 bases at V and 3 bases at J, leaving 9 bases unmatched. CDR3 DNA sequence: TGTGCCATCAGGGCCGGGACAGGGAGGTTCTACGAGCAGTACTTC. It codes for CAIRAGTGRFYEQYF.

The genes are TRBV7-9 and TRBJ1-6, with a tentative D call TRBD1 (6 bases). Germline V gene data show CDR1 as SEHNR and CDR2 as FQNEAQ (reference sequence). The CDR3 runs to 18 residues. V was cut by 4 bases and J by 0 bases, with 16 bases left in between. The CDR3 DNA follows: TGTGCCAGCAGCTCCCACGACAGGTCTAGCTCCTATAATTCACCCCTCCACTTT. It specifies CASSSHDRSSSYNSPLHF.

The gene calls are TRBV5-1 and TRBJ2-3; 7 nucleotides match TRBD1. V lost 4 bases and J lost 2; bases outside the gene matches: 7. Germline V gene lookup returns CDR1 SGHRS and CDR2 YFSETQ. CDR3 length: 15 amino acids. CDR3 sequence reads: CASSPGQVNTDTQYF. CDR3 nucleotides: TGCGCCAGCAGCCCAGGACAGGTCAACACAGATACGCAGTATTTT.

The genes are TRBV18 and TRBJ1-1, with 7 nucleotides matching TRBD1. V gave up 3 bases and J gave up 3 bases; unmatched junction bases: 1. CDR1 is KGHSH and CDR2 is LQKENI in the germline V gene. The CDR3 loop spans 13 amino acids. The CDR3 here is CASSPDRDTEAFF. The CDR3 DNA reads as TGTGCCAGCTCACCCGACAGGGACACTGAAGCTTTCTTT.

The chain carries TRBV9 and TRBJ1-3; 10 nucleotides line up with TRBD1. Germline CDR1 is SGDLS and CDR2 is YYNGEE. V lost 6 bases and J lost 7; bases outside the gene matches: 7. The CDR3 has 14 residues. DNA of the CDR3: TGTGCCAGCAACCCGGTGACAGGGGGCAACACCATATATTTT. Translation gives CASNPVTGGNTIYF.

This clone was found once. The V gene is TRBV25-1, the J gene TRBJ1-1; D unresolved. CDR3 size: 14 residues. The V gene's germline CDR1 is MGHDK and CDR2 SYGVNS. Trimming cost V 6 bases and J 5 bases, with 16 bases left between them. The CDR3 sequence: CASSRRTRETEAFF. CDR3 DNA: TGTGCCAGCAGCCGCCGGACCCGGGAGACTGAAGCTTTCTTT.

The rearrangement joins TRBV30 to TRBJ1-1, with a tentative D call TRBD1 (6 bases). V was clipped by 1 base and J by 9 bases, with 12 bases between them. The CDR3 extends over 12 amino acids. CDR1 is GTSNPN and CDR2 is SVGIG in the germline V gene (reference sequence). In nucleotides, the CDR3 is TGTGCCTGGAGTGGGTACAGGGATAAAGCTTTCTTT. This translates into CAWSGYRDKAFF. The full variable domain, its missing parts supplied by reference TRBV30 and TRBJ1-1, is SQTIHQWPATLVQPVGSPLSLECTVEGTSNPNLYWYRQAAGRGLQLLFYSVGIGQISSEVPQNLSASRPQDRQFILSSKKLLLSDSGFYLCAWSGYRDKAFFGQGTRLTVV.

V is TRBV5-1 and J is TRBJ1-3; D gene uncertain. With 0 bases removed from V and 4 bases from J, the gap between germline ends came to 5 bases. Germline V gene lookup returns CDR1 SGHRS and CDR2 YFSETQ. The length of the CDR3 is 13 residues. CDR3 bases: TGCGCCAGCAGCTTGGGGCAGGGAAACACCATATATTTT. The encoded protein is CASSLGQGNTIYF.

V and J are TRBV7-9 and TRBJ1-2, with D unclear. V was pared by 5 bases and J by 7 bases, with 17 bases between. Germline V gene lookup returns CDR1 SEHNR and CDR2 FQNEAQ (reference sequence). This CDR3 is 14 amino acids long. The CDR3 nucleotides read TGTGCCAGCAGCGCAGGAGGTCCCACCGTTGGCTACACCTTC. Its translation is CASSAGGPTVGYTF.

V and J are TRBV15 and TRBJ2-5; D unclear. CDR3 length: 12 amino acids. Per germline, CDR1 LNHNV and CDR2 YYDKDF (reference sequence). With 0 bases removed from V and 10 bases from J, the gap between germline ends came to 9 bases. The chain's CDR3 is CATSRDQMVQYF. The CDR3 bases are TGTGCCACCAGCAGAGATCAGATGGTCCAGTACTTC.

The chain joins TRBV2 to TRBJ1-3, with 7 nucleotides matching TRBD1. Germline CDR1 and CDR2: SNHLY and FYNNEI. This CDR3 region has 14 residues. The V gene end was trimmed by 5 bases and the J gene end by 4 bases; junction bases not matched to a gene: 5. CDR3 nucleotide sequence: TGTGCCAGCAGTTTACAGGGGACAGGAAACACCATATATTTT. The encoded protein is CASSLQGTGNTIYF.

This sequence joins TRBV12-3 or TRBV12-4 and TRBJ2-3; maybe TRBD1 (5 bases). The CDR3 is 13 amino acids. Deletions cut 5 bases from V and 7 bases from J, with 13 bases between. DNA of the CDR3: TGTGCCAGCAGTCGGACGTCAGGGTATACGCAGTATTTT. This encodes CASSRTSGYTQYF.

The chain joins TRBV18 to TRBJ1-1, with 9 bases identical to TRBD1. V was clipped by 0 bases and J by 1 base; unmatched bases: 3. This CDR3 has 16 residues. Germline V CDR1 and CDR2: KGHSH, LQKENI. CDR3 DNA: TGTGCCAGCTCACCACCGACGGGACAGGGGAACACTGAAGCTTTCTTT. It translates to CASSPPTGQGNTEAFF.

The chain carries TRBV4-2 and TRBJ2-5, with D possibly TRBD1 on 6 matching bases. CDR3 length equals 17 residues. The V gene lost 1 base and the J gene lost 2 bases, with 17 bases spanning the gap. Germline loops: CDR1 LGHNA, CDR2 YNFKEQ. CDR3 region: CASSQGDLTGAQETQYF. DNA of the CDR3: TGTGCCAGCAGCCAAGGGGACCTGACAGGAGCTCAAGAGACCCAGTACTTC.